A selection of T cell receptor beta chains follows, all from one sample in a study of T-cell reconstitution after alpha-beta-depleted transplantation in children. TCRdb called the PCR reads again in MiXCR, with one record for every CDR3 protein. The sample shows about 210,000 distinct CDR3 sequences, approximately 15% of them seen only once. The sequencing used PBMCs, mostly from graft donor cells, collected 360 days after TCRalphabeta/CD19-depleted stem cell transplant. All receptors come from a male patient aged 2 to 10 who had a stem cell transplant for acute lymphoblastic leukemia, so the T cells may come from the graft donor. CDR3s include the opening cysteine and the closing phenylalanine or tryptophan. The D gene is left open where the match is weak. Some rows mark clone size as missing; the rest say once, few, many or name a class of expanded clone.

cdr3_aa: CASSYTNTGGYTF
cdr3_nt: TGTGCCAGCAGTTACACAAACACGGGTGGCTACACCTTC
d_call: NA
v_call: TRBV6-6
clone_size: many
j_call: TRBJ1-2

cdr3_aa: CASSVTGGARNTEAFF
cdr3_nt: TGTGCCAGCAGTGTTACAGGGGGAGCCAGGAACACTGAAGCTTTCTTT
d_call: TRBD1
v_call: TRBV12-3/TRBV12-4
clone_size: few
j_call: TRBJ1-1

cdr3_aa: CASSPKGLAGTGELFF
cdr3_nt: TGTGCCAGCAGTCCCAAGGGACTAGCGGGGACCGGGGAGCTGTTTTTT
d_call: TRBD2
v_call: TRBV28
clone_size: many
j_call: TRBJ2-2

cdr3_aa: CASSPRGRASSYNEQFF
cdr3_nt: TGTGCCAGCTCACCAAGAGGGCGGGCCAGCTCCTACAATGAGCAGTTCTTC
d_call: NA
v_call: TRBV18
clone_size: few
j_call: TRBJ2-1

cdr3_aa: CSAYSGPLNRPQHF
cdr3_nt: TGCAGTGCTTACAGCGGGCCTCTCAATCGGCCCCAGCATTTT
d_call: NA
v_call: TRBV20-1
clone_size: NA
j_call: TRBJ1-5

cdr3_aa: CASTVAGGPGETQYF
cdr3_nt: TGTGCCAGCACCGTAGCGGGGGGGCCAGGAGAGACCCAGTACTTC
d_call: TRBD2
v_call: TRBV12-3/TRBV12-4
clone_size: once
j_call: TRBJ2-5

cdr3_aa: CASSWTGDSVSPLHF
cdr3_nt: TGTGCCAGCAGCTGGACAGGGGATAGTGTTTCACCCCTCCACTTT
d_call: TRBD1
v_call: TRBV5-5
clone_size: NA
j_call: TRBJ1-6

cdr3_aa: CASSLLSASSYDEQFF
cdr3_nt: TGCGCCAGCAGCTTGCTATCCGCCTCTTCTTACGACGAGCAGTTCTTC
d_call: NA
v_call: TRBV5-1
clone_size: few
j_call: TRBJ2-1

cdr3_aa: CSARDTSWGSNYGYTF
cdr3_nt: TGCAGTGCTAGAGATACCTCTTGGGGGTCCAACTATGGCTACACCTTC
d_call: NA
v_call: TRBV20-1
clone_size: few
j_call: TRBJ1-2

cdr3_aa: CSAPALSGTQYF
cdr3_nt: TGCAGCGCCCCGGCCTTGAGCGGGACCCAGTACTTC
d_call: NA
v_call: TRBV29-1
clone_size: NA
j_call: TRBJ2-5

cdr3_aa: CASTRSTEAFF
cdr3_nt: TGTGCCAGTACGAGAAGCACTGAAGCTTTCTTT
d_call: NA
v_call: TRBV19
clone_size: few
j_call: TRBJ1-1

cdr3_aa: CASSLRDRGEKLFF
cdr3_nt: TGTGCCAGCAGCCTCCGGGACAGGGGCGAAAAACTGTTTTTT
d_call: TRBD1
v_call: TRBV6-1
clone_size: NA
j_call: TRBJ1-4

cdr3_aa: CASSLARLAGEQFF
cdr3_nt: TGTGCCAGCAGCTTGGCGAGACTAGCGGGTGAGCAGTTCTTC
d_call: TRBD2
v_call: TRBV5-5
clone_size: NA
j_call: TRBJ2-1

cdr3_aa: CASSLGTGRDEQYF
cdr3_nt: TGTGCCAGCAGTTTAGGGACAGGGCGGGACGAGCAGTACTTC
d_call: TRBD1
v_call: TRBV12-3/TRBV12-4
clone_size: few
j_call: TRBJ2-7

cdr3_aa: CASSLQGSSEKLFF
cdr3_nt: TGTGCCAGCAGCCTTCAGGGGTCTAGTGAAAAACTGTTTTTT
d_call: NA
v_call: TRBV7-2
clone_size: NA
j_call: TRBJ1-4

cdr3_aa: CSVDDRIRYNEQFF
cdr3_nt: TGCAGCGTTGATGACAGGATTAGATACAATGAGCAGTTCTTC
d_call: NA
v_call: TRBV29-1
clone_size: few
j_call: TRBJ2-1

cdr3_aa: CASRLGRVETQYF
cdr3_nt: TGTGCCAGCAGACTTGGGAGGGTGGAGACCCAGTACTTC
d_call: TRBD2
v_call: TRBV11-2
clone_size: few
j_call: TRBJ2-5

cdr3_aa: CASSLSDGTEAFF
cdr3_nt: TGTGCCAGCAGCCTTAGTGACGGTACTGAAGCTTTCTTT
d_call: NA
v_call: TRBV7-7
clone_size: NA
j_call: TRBJ1-1

cdr3_aa: CASSLPLDQPQHF
cdr3_nt: TGTGCCAGCAGCCTACCCCTCGATCAGCCCCAGCATTTT
d_call: NA
v_call: TRBV6-2/TRBV6-3
clone_size: NA
j_call: TRBJ1-5

cdr3_aa: CASSLANSRDEQYF
cdr3_nt: TGCGCCAGCAGCTTGGCCAACTCCCGAGACGAGCAGTACTTC
d_call: NA
v_call: TRBV5-1
clone_size: few
j_call: TRBJ2-7

cdr3_aa: CASSLTRGSGPAEQYF
cdr3_nt: TGCGCCAGCAGCTTGACCAGGGGGTCGGGACCTGCGGAGCAGTACTTC
d_call: TRBD1
v_call: TRBV5-1
clone_size: few
j_call: TRBJ2-7

cdr3_aa: CASSPGLAGIQETQYF
cdr3_nt: TGTGCCAGCAGCCCGGGACTAGCGGGAATCCAAGAGACCCAGTACTTC
d_call: TRBD2
v_call: TRBV9
clone_size: few
j_call: TRBJ2-5

cdr3_aa: CASSGGAGDTQYF
cdr3_nt: TGCGCCAGCAGCGGCGGGGCAGGCGATACGCAGTATTTT
d_call: NA
v_call: TRBV5-1
clone_size: NA
j_call: TRBJ2-3

cdr3_aa: CASSQSLRGNEQFF
cdr3_nt: TGTGCCAGCAGCCAAAGCCTCAGGGGCAATGAGCAGTTCTTC
d_call: NA
v_call: TRBV3-1
clone_size: NA
j_call: TRBJ2-1

cdr3_aa: CASSASTGENEKLFF
cdr3_nt: TGTGCCAGCAGCGCTTCGACAGGAGAGAATGAAAAACTGTTTTTT
d_call: NA
v_call: TRBV9
clone_size: NA
j_call: TRBJ1-4

cdr3_aa: CASGGDGYEQYF
cdr3_nt: TGCGCCAGCGGGGGGGACGGGTACGAGCAGTACTTC
d_call: TRBD2
v_call: TRBV10-2
clone_size: few
j_call: TRBJ2-7

cdr3_aa: CASNNLTPSGNTEAFF
cdr3_nt: TGTGCCAGTAATAATTTGACTCCTAGCGGAAACACTGAAGCTTTCTTT
d_call: NA
v_call: TRBV19
clone_size: many
j_call: TRBJ1-1

cdr3_aa: CASSFIPGQGYTDTQYF
cdr3_nt: TGTGCCAGCAGCTTTATCCCTGGACAGGGGTACACAGATACGCAGTATTTT
d_call: TRBD1
v_call: TRBV5-5
clone_size: few
j_call: TRBJ2-3

cdr3_aa: CSASQGGSNQPQHF
cdr3_nt: TGCAGTGCCTCACAGGGGGGGAGCAATCAGCCCCAGCATTTT
d_call: TRBD1
v_call: TRBV20-1
clone_size: few
j_call: TRBJ1-5

cdr3_aa: CASSRPLRTVVNYGYTF
cdr3_nt: TGCGCCAGCAGCCGACCTCTTAGGACAGTGGTTAACTATGGCTACACCTTC
d_call: NA
v_call: TRBV4-1
clone_size: NA
j_call: TRBJ1-2

cdr3_aa: CASSLILAPDYGYTF
cdr3_nt: TGTGCCAGCAGCTTAATACTGGCGCCCGACTATGGCTACACCTTC
d_call: NA
v_call: TRBV7-9
clone_size: few
j_call: TRBJ1-2

cdr3_aa: CGAGSSPLHF
cdr3_nt: TGTGGAGCAGGTAGTTCACCCCTCCACTTT
d_call: NA
v_call: TRBV19
clone_size: NA
j_call: TRBJ1-6

cdr3_aa: CASSSVRGYTF
cdr3_nt: TGTGCCAGCAGTTCCGTGCGGGGCTACACCTTC
d_call: NA
v_call: TRBV7-9
clone_size: NA
j_call: TRBJ1-2

cdr3_aa: CASSQEGAGLAPEQFF
cdr3_nt: TGTGCCAGCAGCCAAGAGGGCGCGGGACTAGCGCCCGAGCAGTTCTTC
d_call: TRBD2
v_call: TRBV3-1
clone_size: NA
j_call: TRBJ2-1

cdr3_aa: CASSVASQGHGYGYTF
cdr3_nt: TGTGCCAGCAGCGTAGCTTCTCAGGGGCATGGCTATGGCTACACCTTC
d_call: NA
v_call: TRBV9
clone_size: NA
j_call: TRBJ1-2

cdr3_aa: CAIRLALPGNEQFF
cdr3_nt: TGTGCCATCAGGCTAGCCCTCCCGGGGAATGAGCAGTTCTTC
d_call: NA
v_call: TRBV10-3
clone_size: few
j_call: TRBJ2-1

cdr3_aa: CASGRQGDLRGYTF
cdr3_nt: TGTGCCAGCGGACGACAGGGAGATCTAAGGGGCTACACCTTC
d_call: TRBD1
v_call: TRBV14
clone_size: NA
j_call: TRBJ1-2

cdr3_aa: CASCPTGGSYNEQFF
cdr3_nt: TGCGCCAGCTGCCCAACGGGAGGCTCCTACAATGAGCAGTTCTTC
d_call: TRBD2
v_call: TRBV5-1
clone_size: few
j_call: TRBJ2-1

cdr3_aa: CASSLVLNHEQFF
cdr3_nt: TGCGCCAGCAGCTTGGTACTGAACCATGAGCAGTTCTTC
d_call: NA
v_call: TRBV5-1
clone_size: NA
j_call: TRBJ2-1

cdr3_aa: CASSQGQPEQYF
cdr3_nt: TGTGCCAGCTCCCAGGGACAGCCGGAGCAGTACTTC
d_call: TRBD1
v_call: TRBV18
clone_size: few
j_call: TRBJ2-7

cdr3_aa: CASSQDQGFTGELFF
cdr3_nt: TGCGCCAGCAGCCAAGATCAGGGTTTCACCGGGGAGCTGTTTTTT
d_call: NA
v_call: TRBV4-3
clone_size: many
j_call: TRBJ2-2

cdr3_aa: CSAEPGQGTYEQYF
cdr3_nt: TGCAGTGCTGAACCGGGACAGGGGACCTACGAGCAGTACTTC
d_call: TRBD1
v_call: TRBV20-1
clone_size: many
j_call: TRBJ2-7

cdr3_aa: CASKSHGTRGQETQYF
cdr3_nt: TGTGCCAGCAAGTCTCACGGGACTAGAGGGCAAGAGACCCAGTACTTC
d_call: TRBD2
v_call: TRBV28
clone_size: few
j_call: TRBJ2-5

cdr3_aa: CASSSDYNEQFF
cdr3_nt: TGTGCCAGCAGTTCCGACTACAATGAGCAGTTCTTC
d_call: NA
v_call: TRBV12-3/TRBV12-4
clone_size: many
j_call: TRBJ2-1

cdr3_aa: CASSSQTRYDEQFF
cdr3_nt: TGTGCCAGCAGTTCCCAAACTAGGTACGATGAGCAGTTCTTC
d_call: NA
v_call: TRBV6-2/TRBV6-3
clone_size: NA
j_call: TRBJ2-1

cdr3_aa: CATGRAGETQYF
cdr3_nt: TGTGCCACGGGCCGGGCTGGGGAGACCCAGTACTTC
d_call: NA
v_call: TRBV12-3/TRBV12-4
clone_size: NA
j_call: TRBJ2-5

cdr3_aa: CATRDGGLGTQYF
cdr3_nt: TGTGCCACCAGAGACGGGGGCCTCGGGACCCAGTACTTC
d_call: NA
v_call: TRBV15
clone_size: NA
j_call: TRBJ2-5

cdr3_aa: CASRSGQGSEQFF
cdr3_nt: TGTGCCAGCAGATCCGGACAGGGCAGTGAGCAGTTCTTC
d_call: TRBD1
v_call: TRBV12-3/TRBV12-4
clone_size: few
j_call: TRBJ2-1

cdr3_aa: CSALPFLVNEQFF
cdr3_nt: TGCAGTGCGCTCCCATTCTTAGTGAATGAGCAGTTCTTC
d_call: NA
v_call: TRBV20-1
clone_size: NA
j_call: TRBJ2-1

cdr3_aa: CASSLAGTSGVETQYF
cdr3_nt: TGTGCCAGCAGCTTAGCGGGGACTAGCGGGGTGGAGACCCAGTACTTC
d_call: TRBD2
v_call: TRBV7-2
clone_size: NA
j_call: TRBJ2-5

cdr3_aa: CSVSAYRSGASYEQYF
cdr3_nt: TGCAGCGTATCGGCTTACAGGTCGGGGGCATCCTACGAGCAGTACTTC
d_call: NA
v_call: TRBV29-1
clone_size: NA
j_call: TRBJ2-7

cdr3_aa: CASSLGGDPSYEQYF
cdr3_nt: TGCGCCAGCAGCTTGGGCGGCGACCCCTCCTACGAGCAGTACTTC
d_call: NA
v_call: TRBV5-1
clone_size: NA
j_call: TRBJ2-7

cdr3_aa: CSVGEGFGNQPQHF
cdr3_nt: TGCAGCGTTGGGGAGGGATTTGGCAATCAGCCCCAGCATTTT
d_call: NA
v_call: TRBV29-1
clone_size: NA
j_call: TRBJ1-5

cdr3_aa: CASSRDRTSTDTQYF
cdr3_nt: TGTGCCAGCTCACGGGACCGTACTAGCACAGATACGCAGTATTTT
d_call: NA
v_call: TRBV18
clone_size: NA
j_call: TRBJ2-3

cdr3_aa: CASSPSPGVAKNIQYF
cdr3_nt: TGTGCCAGCAGCCCAAGTCCCGGGGTAGCCAAAAACATTCAGTACTTC
d_call: NA
v_call: TRBV7-6
clone_size: few
j_call: TRBJ2-4

cdr3_aa: CASIRDGYEQYF
cdr3_nt: TGTGCCAGCATCAGGGATGGTTACGAGCAGTACTTC
d_call: NA
v_call: TRBV28
clone_size: few
j_call: TRBJ2-7

cdr3_aa: CASSEPLLVGETQYF
cdr3_nt: TGCGCCAGCAGTGAGCCGTTGCTGGTTGGGGAGACCCAGTACTTC
d_call: NA
v_call: TRBV10-2
clone_size: NA
j_call: TRBJ2-5

cdr3_aa: CASSLALSGGHEQYF
cdr3_nt: TGTGCCAGCAGTTTAGCGCTATCGGGGGGCCACGAGCAGTACTTC
d_call: NA
v_call: TRBV12-3/TRBV12-4
clone_size: NA
j_call: TRBJ2-7

cdr3_aa: CASSPGARQGIAADTQYF
cdr3_nt: TGTGCCAGCTCGCCTGGCGCACGACAGGGAATTGCGGCAGATACGCAGTATTTT
d_call: TRBD1
v_call: TRBV18
clone_size: NA
j_call: TRBJ2-3